Sequencing of this T cell receptor (beta chain) was carried out in a study of blood T cell repertoires in COVID-19. Study as a whole: There were acute and convalescent COVID-19 samples, and they came from the United States, Italy and Spain.

CDR1 and CDR2 from the germline V gene are MNHEY and SVGAGI. The CDR3 totals 14 residues. Losses at the gene ends were 10 bases for V and 4 bases for J; bases not matched to a gene: 7. Method: immunoSEQ multiplex PCR; TCRdb's copy keeps in-frame clones and lacks some. In the table there are around 370,000 clones, more than 70% of which are singletons. This TCR was recovered from a woman aged 70-85 years with COVID-19, enrolled during active disease. V is TRBV6-5 and J is TRBJ1-5; the match to TRBD1 covers 10 bases. Sequences were obtained from peripheral blood. Here the CDR3 DNA reads TGTGCCACCTCGACAGGGGGCCCGAATCAGCCCCAGCATTTT. The encoded protein is CATSTGGPNQPQHF.